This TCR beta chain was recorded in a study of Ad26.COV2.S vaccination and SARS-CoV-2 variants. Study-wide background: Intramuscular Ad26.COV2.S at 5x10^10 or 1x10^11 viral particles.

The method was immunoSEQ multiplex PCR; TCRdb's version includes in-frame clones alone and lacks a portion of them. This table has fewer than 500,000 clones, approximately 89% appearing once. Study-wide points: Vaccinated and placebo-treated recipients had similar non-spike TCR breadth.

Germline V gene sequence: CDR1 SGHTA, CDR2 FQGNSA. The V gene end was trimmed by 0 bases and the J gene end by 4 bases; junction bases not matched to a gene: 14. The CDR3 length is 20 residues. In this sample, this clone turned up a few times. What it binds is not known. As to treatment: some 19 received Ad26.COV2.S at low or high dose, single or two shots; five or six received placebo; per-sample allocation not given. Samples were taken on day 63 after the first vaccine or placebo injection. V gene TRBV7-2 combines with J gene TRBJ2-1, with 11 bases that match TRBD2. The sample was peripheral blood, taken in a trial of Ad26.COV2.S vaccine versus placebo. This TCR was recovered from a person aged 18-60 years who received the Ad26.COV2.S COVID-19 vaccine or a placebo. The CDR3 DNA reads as TGTGCCAGCAGCTTAGCGCTAATGGTGTGGGGGACTAGCGGATACAATGAGCAGTTCTTC. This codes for CASSLALMVWGTSGYNEQFF.